These 22 T cell receptor beta chains came from one sample sequenced in a study of CD8 T cells in Susac syndrome. After extraction with the RNeasy kit, about 0.5 to 1 ug of the RNA was reverse transcribed using random hexamers. TCRdb redid the calling of the immunoSEQ multiplex PCR reads with MiXCR, one entry per CDR3 protein. Of 150,000 to 200,000 distinct CDR3 sequences in the sample, roughly 95% were seen once. The sequenced sample consisted of CD4+ T cells from PBMCs. The origin of the receptors is a human donor with multiple sclerosis.

This sequence joins TRBV9 and TRBJ2-6; D is undetermined. This CDR3 region has 17 residues. The germline V and J ends were trimmed by 0 bases and 0 bases, with 10 bases remaining between them. CDR1 is SGDLS, CDR2 YYNGEE, per germline. CDR3 residues: CASSVVPAYSGANVLTF. The CDR3 DNA follows: TGTGCCAGCAGCGTAGTACCGGCGTACTCTGGGGCCAACGTCCTGACTTTC.

The rearrangement links TRBV3-1 to TRBJ2-7; D is undetermined. CDR3 length: 15 residues. From germline, CDR1 is LGHDT and CDR2 YNNKEL (reference sequence). Between the trimmed V and J ends, which lost 4 bases and 0 bases, there was a span of 13 bases. CDR3 protein: CASSPIGGYSYEQYF. CDR3 sequence (DNA): TGTGCCAGCAGCCCTATTGGTGGGTACTCCTACGAGCAGTACTTC.

The V and J genes are TRBV7-9 and TRBJ2-1; TRBD2 aligns across 8 bases. The ends lost 4 bases at V and 3 bases at J; junction bases unmatched: 2. In germline, CDR1 is SEHNR, CDR2 FQNEAQ (reference sequence). This CDR3 spans 14 amino acids. This CDR3 reads CASSSGLDYNEQFF. CDR3 bases: TGTGCCAGCAGCTCGGGACTAGACTACAATGAGCAGTTCTTC. The full variable domain, completed using reference TRBV7-9 and TRBJ2-1, is DTGVSQNPRHKITKRGQNVTFRCDPISEHNRLYWYRQTLGQGPEFLTYFQNEAQLEKSRLLSDRFSAERPKGSFSTLEIQRTEQGDSAMYLCASSSGLDYNEQFFGPGTRLTVL.

The rearrangement joins TRBV18 to TRBJ1-2; D uncertain. The CDR3 is 13 residues long. Trimming took off 3 bases at V and 12 bases at J, with 17 bases between the two ends. The germline gives CDR1 KGHSH, CDR2 LQKENI. The chain's CDR3 is CASSPTADQTNTF. DNA of the CDR3: TGTGCCAGCTCACCCACCGCAGACCAGACCAACACCTTC.

The rearrangement joins TRBV6-5 to TRBJ1-4; maybe TRBD1 (5 bases). Germline CDR1 reads MNHEY; CDR2 reads SVGAGI. V shed 5 bases and J shed 8 bases, with 12 bases lying between them. The CDR3 is 13 amino acids. CDR3 region: CASSRWGGEKLFF. The DNA for the CDR3 is TGTGCCAGCAGTAGGTGGGGGGGAGAAAAACTGTTTTTT.

This clonotype was counted only a few times. The chain joins TRBV12-3 or TRBV12-4 to TRBJ1-1; maybe TRBD1 (6 bases). The V end was cut by 3 bases, the J end by 3 bases, with 8 bases between. The CDR3 has 13 amino acids. In DNA, the CDR3 is TGTGCCAGCAGTTTTGAGGGGGACACTGAAGCTTTCTTT. Translated, it gives CASSFEGDTEAFF.

CDR3 sequence: CASTPRRGSTGANVLTF. The CDR3 DNA follows: TGTGCCAGCACCCCCCGGCGGGGATCCACTGGGGCCAACGTCCTGACTTTC. The chain couples TRBV7-8 to TRBJ2-6, with TRBD2 as a possible D gene (6 bases). The V end was cut by 7 bases, the J end by 2 bases, with 18 bases between. This CDR3 spans 17 amino acids. Germline loops: CDR1 SGHVS, CDR2 FQNEAQ.

The chain joins TRBV2 to TRBJ2-5; D may be TRBD2 (6 bases). The V end was cut by 6 bases, the J end by 4 bases, with 12 bases between. The length of the CDR3 is 13 residues. The germline V gene has CDR1 SNHLY and CDR2 FYNNEI. CDR3 bases: TGTGCCAGCAGGGCTAGCGCGAGAGAGACCCAGTACTTC. Translation: CASRASARETQYF. Supplemented by reference TRBV2 and TRBJ2-5, the full variable domain reads EPEVTQTPSHQVTQMGQEVILRCVPISNHLYFYWYRQILGQKVEFLVSFYNNEISEKSEIFDDQFSVERPDGSNFTLKIRSTKLEDSAMYFCASRASARETQYFGPGTRLLVL.

The rearrangement uses TRBV12-5 and TRBJ1-1; the D is unclear. Trimming removed 5 bases at V and 7 bases at J, with 11 bases between. CDR1 is LGHNT and CDR2 is FRNRAP in the germline V gene. This CDR3 has 12 amino acids. The CDR3 DNA is TGTGCTAGTGGTGGCGCCTGGAATGAAGCTTTCTTT. Protein product: CASGGAWNEAFF.

CDR3 region: CASSLSLLSRGSYNEQFF. The CDR3 nucleotides read TGTGCCAGCAGTCTCTCTCTTCTCAGCAGGGGGAGCTACAATGAGCAGTTCTTC. J is TRBJ2-1 and V is TRBV28, with 7 bases identical to TRBD1. With 5 bases clipped from V and 3 bases from J, the junction kept 16 bases outside the gene matches. CDR3 length: 18 residues. Germline V gene sequence: CDR1 MDHEN, CDR2 SYDVKM.

The chain has TRBV29-1 and TRBJ2-2, with D perhaps assigned TRBD1 or TRBD2 (5 bases each). The CDR3 is 15 amino acids. Per germline, CDR1 SQVTM and CDR2 ANQGSEA. Trimming removed 7 bases at V and 0 bases at J, with 15 bases between. The chain's CDR3 is CSARGAPTNTGELFF. CDR3 nucleotide sequence: TGCAGCGCCCGAGGGGCCCCAACGAACACCGGGGAGCTGTTTTTT.

V is TRBV5-1 and J is TRBJ1-2, with D unclear. Deletions cut 5 bases from V and 5 bases from J, with 13 bases between. CDR3 length equals 13 residues. CDR1 is SGHRS, CDR2 YFSETQ, per germline. The CDR3 DNA reads TGCGCCAGCAGTGCCGGGAATTCTTATGGCTACACCTTC. Translating it yields CASSAGNSYGYTF.

V and J are TRBV28 and TRBJ1-4; the match to TRBD1 covers 7 bases. The CDR3 contains 12 residues. Trimming took 6 bases from V and 7 from J; bases not matched to a gene: 2. The V gene's germline CDR1 is MDHEN and CDR2 SYDVKM. As DNA, the CDR3 is TGTGCCAGCAGATCAGGGGGTGAAAAACTGTTTTTT. Protein sequence: CASRSGGEKLFF.

The gene calls are TRBV10-3 and TRBJ1-1; the D gene is possibly TRBD1 (5 bases). V was shortened by 4 bases and J by 4 bases, with 10 bases between the two germline ends. CDR3 length: 13 residues. Germline CDR1 reads ENHRY; CDR2 reads SYGVKD. This CDR3 reads CAISGRDLTEAFF. The CDR3 DNA reads TGTGCCATCAGTGGGAGGGACCTCACTGAAGCTTTCTTT.

This sequence joins TRBV6-2 or TRBV6-3 and TRBJ2-3; D is uncertain. The CDR3 is made up of 12 amino acids. Trimming left V 5 bases short and J 7 bases short, with 10 bases between. Germline lookup yields CDR1 MNHEY and CDR2 SVGEGT. CDR3: CASSPLTHTQYF. The DNA of the CDR3 is TGTGCCAGCAGTCCGTTAACCCATACGCAGTATTTT.

This clonotype has just one count. J is TRBJ2-2 and V is TRBV5-1; 9 bases align to TRBD2. Germline lookup yields CDR1 SGHRS and CDR2 YFSETQ. J gave up 3 bases and V 0 bases, and 3 bases lay outside the gene matches. This CDR3 comprises 16 residues. The CDR3: CASSLGLAGYTGELFF. The DNA for the CDR3 is TGCGCCAGCAGCTTGGGGCTAGCGGGGTACACCGGGGAGCTGTTTTTT.

The CDR3: CASSLFGIGVDSPLHF. In nucleotides, the CDR3 is TGTGCCAGCAGTTTATTTGGAATCGGGGTAGATTCACCCCTCCACTTT. This chain uses TRBV27 with TRBJ1-6; the D is unclear. The germline V gene encodes CDR1 MNHEY and CDR2 SMNVEV (reference sequence). The CDR3 is 16 amino acids. Trimming removed 1 base at V and 8 bases at J, with 15 bases between.

The J gene is TRBJ2-1, the V gene TRBV30; D gene ambiguous. Germline values: CDR1 GTSNPN, CDR2 SVGIG (reference sequence). V was clipped by 5 bases and J by 8 bases, with 16 bases between them. The CDR3 has 13 amino acids. The CDR3 loop is CAWASQVVDEQFF. For the CDR3, the DNA is TGTGCCTGGGCCTCGCAGGTGGTGGATGAGCAGTTCTTC.

This clonotype was found a few times. This chain links TRBV9 with TRBJ1-1; D ambiguous. The CDR3 is 13 residues long. V was clipped by 0 bases and J by 0 bases, with 3 bases between them. Germline values: CDR1 SGDLS, CDR2 YYNGEE. Written as DNA, the CDR3 is TGTGCCAGCAGCGTAGAGGTGAACACTGAAGCTTTCTTT. This sequence encodes CASSVEVNTEAFF.

The chain employs TRBV27 and TRBJ1-5, with D tentatively TRBD1 (5 bases). The CDR3 is made up of 13 amino acids. V shed 3 bases and J shed 6 bases, with 9 bases lying between them. Germline-derived CDR1 and CDR2 are MNHEY and SMNVEV (reference sequence). In DNA form, the CDR3 reads TGTGCCAGCAGTTTGGCGGGACGTCAGCCCCAGCATTTT. Translated: CASSLAGRQPQHF.

The rearrangement uses TRBV20-1 and TRBJ1-5; D possibly corresponds to TRBD1 (5 bases). Trimming removed 3 bases from V and 6 bases from J, with 12 bases in between. Germline CDR1 is DFQATT and CDR2 is SNEGSKA (reference sequence). CDR3 length equals 13 residues. The CDR3 nucleotides read TGCAGTGCTAGGGTTGGTGGGGCTCAGCCCCAGCATTTT. Translating gives CSARVGGAQPQHF.

The V call is TRBV29-1, the J call TRBJ1-2; D not certain. Germline V gene lookup returns CDR1 SQVTM and CDR2 ANQGSEA. Between the trimmed V and J ends, which lost 4 bases and 7 bases, there was a span of 16 bases. The CDR3 loop spans 13 amino acids. The CDR3 loop is CSVGMPRRGGYTF. CDR3 DNA sequence: TGCAGCGTTGGTATGCCCCGCCGAGGTGGCTACACCTTC.